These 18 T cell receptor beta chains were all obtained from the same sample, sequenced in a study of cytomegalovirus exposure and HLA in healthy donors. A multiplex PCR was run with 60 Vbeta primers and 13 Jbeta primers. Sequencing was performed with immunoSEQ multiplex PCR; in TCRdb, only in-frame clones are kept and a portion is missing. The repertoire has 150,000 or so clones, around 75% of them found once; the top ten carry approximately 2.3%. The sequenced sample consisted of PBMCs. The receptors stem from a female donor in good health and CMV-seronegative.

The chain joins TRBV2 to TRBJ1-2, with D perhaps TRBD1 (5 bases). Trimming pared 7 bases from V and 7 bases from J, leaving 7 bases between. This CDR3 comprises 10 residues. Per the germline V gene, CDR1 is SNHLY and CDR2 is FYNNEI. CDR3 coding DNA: TGTGCCAGCACCACAGGTGGCTACACCTTC. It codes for CASTTGGYTF.

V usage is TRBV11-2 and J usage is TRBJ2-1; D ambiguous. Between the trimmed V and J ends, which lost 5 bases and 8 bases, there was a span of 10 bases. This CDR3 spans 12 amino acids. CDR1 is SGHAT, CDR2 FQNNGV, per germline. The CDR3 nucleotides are TGTGCCAGCAGCGCCTACCAGGATGAGCAGTTCTTC. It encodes CASSAYQDEQFF. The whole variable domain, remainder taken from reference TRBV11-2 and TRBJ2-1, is EAGVAQSPRYKIIEKRQSVAFWCNPISGHATLYWYQQILGQGPKLLIQFQNNGVVDDSQLPKDRFSAERLKGVDSTLKIQPAKLEDSAVYLCASSAYQDEQFFGPGTRLTVL.

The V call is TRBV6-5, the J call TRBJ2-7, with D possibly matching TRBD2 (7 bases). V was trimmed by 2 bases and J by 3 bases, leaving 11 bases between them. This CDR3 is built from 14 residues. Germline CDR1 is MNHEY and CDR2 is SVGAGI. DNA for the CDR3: TGTGCCAGCAGTTACACGGGGGGCGGCTACGAGCAGTACTTC. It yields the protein CASSYTGGGYEQYF.

The CDR3: CAWSVGTGGSGNTIYF. Here the CDR3 DNA reads TGTGCCTGGAGTGTGGGGACAGGGGGCTCTGGAAACACCATATATTTT. The rearrangement uses TRBV30 and TRBJ1-3; 11 bases map to TRBD1. This CDR3 has 16 amino acids. The ends lost 0 bases at V and 0 bases at J; junction bases unmatched: 1. Germline assignment: CDR1 GTSNPN and CDR2 SVGIG (reference sequence).

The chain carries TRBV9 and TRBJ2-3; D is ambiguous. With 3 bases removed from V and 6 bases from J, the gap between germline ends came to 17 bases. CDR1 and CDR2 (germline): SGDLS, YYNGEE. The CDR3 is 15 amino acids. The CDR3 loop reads CASSERLAPVDTQYF. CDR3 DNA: TGTGCCAGCAGCGAACGACTGGCCCCAGTGGATACGCAGTATTTT.

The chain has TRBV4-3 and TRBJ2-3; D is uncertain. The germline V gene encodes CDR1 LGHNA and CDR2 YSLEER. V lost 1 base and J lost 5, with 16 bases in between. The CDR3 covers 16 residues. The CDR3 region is CASSQAARSYRDTQYF. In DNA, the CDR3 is TGCGCCAGCAGCCAAGCTGCCCGATCCTATCGAGATACGCAGTATTTT.

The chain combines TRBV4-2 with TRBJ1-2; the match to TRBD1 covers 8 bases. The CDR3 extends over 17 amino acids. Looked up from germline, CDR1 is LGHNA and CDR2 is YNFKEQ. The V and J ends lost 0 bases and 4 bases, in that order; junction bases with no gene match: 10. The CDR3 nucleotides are TGTGCCAGCAGCCAAGATAGAACAGGGGGTGGTAGCTATGGCTACACCTTC. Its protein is CASSQDRTGGGSYGYTF.

The CDR3 loop is CATSRDGGRETEAFF. In nucleotides, the CDR3 is TGTGCCACCAGCAGAGACGGGGGGCGCGAGACTGAAGCTTTCTTT. The genes are TRBV15 and TRBJ1-1, with TRBD1 as a possible D gene (6 bases). The CDR3 length is 15 residues. V lost 0 bases, J lost 5 bases, and 13 bases lay in between. Per germline, CDR1 LNHNV and CDR2 YYDKDF (reference sequence).

DNA of the CDR3: TGTGCCAGCAGCTTGGAAGGGTCAGGGGGTTATCAGCCCCAGCATTTT. Protein product: CASSLEGSGGYQPQHF. The gene calls are TRBV5-5 and TRBJ1-5; 7 nucleotides line up with TRBD1. CDR3 size: 16 residues. The junction had 8 bases not matched to a gene; V was cut back by 0 bases and J by 5 bases. Germline V gene data show CDR1 as SGHKS and CDR2 as YYEKEE (reference sequence).

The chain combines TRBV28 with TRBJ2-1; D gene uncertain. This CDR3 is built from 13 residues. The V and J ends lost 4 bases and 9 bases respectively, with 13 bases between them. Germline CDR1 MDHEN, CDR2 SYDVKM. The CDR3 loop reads CASSSENPPEQFF. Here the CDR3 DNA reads TGTGCCAGCAGTTCCGAGAATCCACCTGAGCAGTTCTTC.

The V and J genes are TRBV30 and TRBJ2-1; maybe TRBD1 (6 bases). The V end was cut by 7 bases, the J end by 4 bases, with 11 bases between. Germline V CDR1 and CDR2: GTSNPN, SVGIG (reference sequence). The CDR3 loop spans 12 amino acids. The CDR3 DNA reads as TGTGCCTCACGCAGGGGTTACAATGAGCAGTTCTTC. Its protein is CASRRGYNEQFF.

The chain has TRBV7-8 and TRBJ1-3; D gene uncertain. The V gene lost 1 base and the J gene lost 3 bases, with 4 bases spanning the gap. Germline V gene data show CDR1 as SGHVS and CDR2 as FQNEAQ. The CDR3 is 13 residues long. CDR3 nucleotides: TGTGCCAGCAGCTTAGGCGGTGGAAACACCATATATTTT. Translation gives CASSLGGGNTIYF.

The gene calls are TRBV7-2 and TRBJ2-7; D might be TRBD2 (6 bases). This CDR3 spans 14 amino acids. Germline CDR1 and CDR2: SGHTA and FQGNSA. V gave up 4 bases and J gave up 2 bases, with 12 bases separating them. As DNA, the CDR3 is TGTGCCAGCAGCTCCAACGCGGGAACCTACGAGCAGTACTTC. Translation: CASSSNAGTYEQYF.

DNA of the CDR3: TGTGCCAGCAGCCCCCAGTCTTTCAACACTGAAGCTTTCTTT. Translating it yields CASSPQSFNTEAFF. J is TRBJ1-1 and V is TRBV7-6; the D is unclear. The germline CDR1 and CDR2 sequences are SGHVS and FNYEAQ. This CDR3 is built from 14 residues. Trimming cost V 5 bases and J 2 bases, with 12 bases left between them. Full variable domain (rest looked up from reference TRBV7-6 and TRBJ1-1): GAGVSQSPRYKVTKRGQDVALRCDPISGHVSLYWYRQALGQGPEFLTYFNYEAQQDKSGLPNDRFSAERPEGSISTLTIQRTEQRDSAMYRCASSPQSFNTEAFFGQGTRLTVV.

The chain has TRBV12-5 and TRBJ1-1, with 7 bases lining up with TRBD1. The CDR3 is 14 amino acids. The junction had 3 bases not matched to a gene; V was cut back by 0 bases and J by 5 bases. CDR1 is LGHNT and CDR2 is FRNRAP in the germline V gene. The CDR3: CASGLVSRGTEAFF. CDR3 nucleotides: TGTGCTAGTGGTTTGGTTTCCAGGGGGACTGAAGCTTTCTTT.

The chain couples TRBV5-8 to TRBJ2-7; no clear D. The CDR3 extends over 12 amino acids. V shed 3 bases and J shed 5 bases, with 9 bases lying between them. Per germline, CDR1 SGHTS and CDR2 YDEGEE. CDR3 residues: CASSYGSNEQYF. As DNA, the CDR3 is TGTGCCAGCAGCTACGGGTCTAACGAGCAGTACTTC.

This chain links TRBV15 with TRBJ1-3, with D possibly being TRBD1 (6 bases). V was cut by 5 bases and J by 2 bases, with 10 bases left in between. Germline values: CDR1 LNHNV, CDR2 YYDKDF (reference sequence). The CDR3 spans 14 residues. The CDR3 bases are TGTGCCACCAGCGGGGGCCAGCCTGGAAACACCATATATTTT. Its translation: CATSGGQPGNTIYF.

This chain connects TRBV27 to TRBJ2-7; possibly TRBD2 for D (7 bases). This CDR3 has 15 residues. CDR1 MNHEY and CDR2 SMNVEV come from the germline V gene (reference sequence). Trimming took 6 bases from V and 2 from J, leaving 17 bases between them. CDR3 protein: CASRARGGLTYEQYF. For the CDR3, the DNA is TGTGCCAGCAGGGCGAGGGGGGGGCTAACCTACGAGCAGTACTTC.